One sample yielded the 11 T cell receptor beta chains listed below, sequenced in a study of CD8 T cells in Susac syndrome. When the RNA was reverse transcribed, random hexamers were used with an input of roughly 0.5 to 1 ug. Each CDR3 protein gets one entry after TCRdb re-called the immunoSEQ multiplex PCR reads with MiXCR. The sample has roughly 250,000 distinct CDR3 sequences; approximately 95% are singletons. The sample comprised CD4+ T cells from PBMCs. The receptors shown here come from a human donor with Susac syndrome.

This clonotype has a single count. This chain connects TRBV27 to TRBJ2-4; possible D gene TRBD1, 6 bases. The germline V gene has CDR1 MNHEY and CDR2 SMNVEV (reference sequence). Between the trimmed V and J ends, which lost 2 bases and 2 bases, there was a span of 16 bases. This CDR3 is built from 17 residues. The CDR3 is CASSLHGRGRSKNIQYF. The CDR3, as DNA: TGTGCCAGCAGTTTACATGGCAGGGGCCGGTCCAAAAACATTCAGTACTTC.

The chain has TRBV5-1 and TRBJ2-1; 8 nucleotides agree with TRBD1. The V gene's germline CDR1 is SGHRS and CDR2 YFSETQ. The CDR3 length is 12 residues. J gave up 10 bases and V 5 bases, and 5 bases lay outside the gene matches. The CDR3 region is CASRWTGSEQFF. DNA for the CDR3: TGCGCCAGCAGGTGGACAGGGTCCGAGCAGTTCTTC.

The chain is built from TRBV20-1 and TRBJ1-2; 9 bases fit TRBD1. V trimming: 2 bases; J trimming: 7 bases; junction bases outside the gene matches: 11. This CDR3 spans 15 amino acids. Germline V gene lookup returns CDR1 DFQATT and CDR2 SNEGSKA (reference sequence). DNA for the CDR3: TGCAGTGCTAGAATCACCGGGACAGGGTATTCTGGCTACACCTTC. Its protein is CSARITGTGYSGYTF.

This clonotype was found a few times. This chain joins TRBV20-1 and TRBJ1-1, with unresolved D. The germline CDR1 and CDR2 sequences are DFQATT and SNEGSKA (reference sequence). The CDR3 has 13 residues. The V and J ends lost 0 bases and 2 bases respectively, with 7 bases between them. The CDR3 region is CSARDRGNTEAFF. The CDR3 DNA is TGCAGTGCTAGAGATCGGGGAAACACTGAAGCTTTCTTT.

This clonotype appeared a single time. The chain combines TRBV7-8 with TRBJ2-7, with TRBD2 matching 10 bases. Germline CDR1 is SGHVS and CDR2 is FQNEAQ. This CDR3 contains 17 residues. V gave up 5 bases and J gave up 6 bases; unmatched junction bases: 16. The CDR3 spells CASSAPVPGLASLEQYF. CDR3 nucleotide sequence: TGTGCCAGCAGCGCTCCTGTACCGGGACTAGCGTCTCTCGAGCAGTACTTC.

This clonotype was counted a single time. The chain links TRBV29-1 to TRBJ1-2; 9 positions match TRBD1. Germline V lookup: CDR1 SQVTM, CDR2 ANQGSEA. V was clipped by 7 bases and J by 4 bases; unmatched bases: 4. This CDR3 region has 12 residues. The CDR3 here is CSADRGGYGYTF. The CDR3 bases are TGCAGCGCGGACAGGGGCGGCTATGGCTACACCTTC.

V is TRBV20-1 and J is TRBJ2-5; maybe TRBD1 (6 bases). The CDR3 covers 12 residues. Trimming took 7 bases from V and 3 from J, leaving 12 bases between them. Germline-derived CDR1 and CDR2 are DFQATT and SNEGSKA (reference sequence). The chain's CDR3 is CSVLAGEETQYF. For the CDR3, the DNA is TGCAGTGTTTTGGCAGGGGAAGAGACCCAGTACTTC.

This clonotype has only one observation. The genes are TRBV29-1 and TRBJ2-1; D is unresolved. The CDR3 sequence is 14 residues long. V lost 5 bases to trimming and J lost 7 bases, with 18 bases between them. Germline V CDR1 and CDR2: SQVTM, ANQGSEA. The CDR3 DNA is TGCAGCGTTTTAGGGCCGTCCTCAGAGAATGAGCAGTTCTTC. Its protein product is CSVLGPSSENEQFF.

The V gene is TRBV9, the J gene TRBJ2-1, with D uncertain. V was clipped by 0 bases and J by 8 bases, with 12 bases between them. There are 14 residues in the CDR3. Germline assignment: CDR1 SGDLS and CDR2 YYNGEE. The CDR3 is CASSVAFKMDEQFF. DNA for the CDR3: TGTGCCAGCAGCGTAGCGTTCAAGATGGATGAGCAGTTCTTC.

V gene TRBV5-4 combines with J gene TRBJ1-2; the match to TRBD1 covers 8 bases. The CDR3 sequence is 16 residues long. Germline CDR1 SGHNT, CDR2 YYREEE (reference sequence). The V and J ends lost 5 bases and 0 bases, in that order; junction bases with no gene match: 9. The CDR3, as DNA: TGTGCCAGCAGTTATGGACAGGGAATGACTAACTATGGCTACACCTTC. It translates to CASSYGQGMTNYGYTF.

The chain combines TRBV7-3 with TRBJ2-1; D gene ambiguous. The CDR3 length is 12 residues. Germline CDR1 and CDR2: SGHTA and FQGTGA. The V and J ends lost 4 bases and 8 bases respectively, with 9 bases between them. The CDR3 protein is CASSSQAHEQFF. The CDR3 nucleotides are TGTGCCAGCAGCTCCCAGGCTCATGAGCAGTTCTTC.